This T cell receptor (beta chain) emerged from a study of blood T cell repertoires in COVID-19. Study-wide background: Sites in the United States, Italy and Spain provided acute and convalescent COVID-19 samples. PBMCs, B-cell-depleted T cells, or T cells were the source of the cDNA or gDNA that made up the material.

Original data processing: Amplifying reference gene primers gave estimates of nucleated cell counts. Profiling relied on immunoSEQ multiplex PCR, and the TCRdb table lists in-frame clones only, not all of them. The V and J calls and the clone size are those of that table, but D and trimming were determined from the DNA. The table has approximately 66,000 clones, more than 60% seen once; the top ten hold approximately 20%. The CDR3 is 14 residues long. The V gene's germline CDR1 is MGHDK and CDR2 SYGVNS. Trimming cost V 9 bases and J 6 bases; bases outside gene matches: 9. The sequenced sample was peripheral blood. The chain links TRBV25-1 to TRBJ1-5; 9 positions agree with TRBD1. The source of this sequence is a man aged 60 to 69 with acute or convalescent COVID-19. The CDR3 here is CARAITGGGQPQHF. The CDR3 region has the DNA TGTGCCAGGGCTATTACAGGGGGCGGTCAGCCCCAGCATTTT.